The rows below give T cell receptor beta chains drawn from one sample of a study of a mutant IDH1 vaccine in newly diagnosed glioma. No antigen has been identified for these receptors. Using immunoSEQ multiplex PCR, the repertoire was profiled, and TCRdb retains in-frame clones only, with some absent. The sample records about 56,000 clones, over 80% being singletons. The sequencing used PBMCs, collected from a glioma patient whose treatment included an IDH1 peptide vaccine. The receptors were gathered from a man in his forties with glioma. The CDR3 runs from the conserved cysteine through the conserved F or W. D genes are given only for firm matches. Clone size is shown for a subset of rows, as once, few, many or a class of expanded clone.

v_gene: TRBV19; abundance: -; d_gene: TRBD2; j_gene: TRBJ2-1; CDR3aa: CASSPLAGGNEQFF; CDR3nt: TGTGCCAGTAGCCCACTAGCGGGAGGGAATGAGCAGTTCTTC
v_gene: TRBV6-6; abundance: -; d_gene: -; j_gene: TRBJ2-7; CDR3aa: CASSGGMREQYF; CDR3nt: TGTGCCAGCAGCGGTGGTATGAGGGAGCAGTACTTC
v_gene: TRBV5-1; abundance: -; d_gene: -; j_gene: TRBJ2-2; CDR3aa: CASSGANLNTGELFF; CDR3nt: TGCGCCAGCAGCGGCGCGAACCTGAACACCGGGGAGCTGTTTTTT
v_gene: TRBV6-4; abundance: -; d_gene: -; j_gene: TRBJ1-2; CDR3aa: CASSATGENGYTF; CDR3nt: TGTGCCAGCAGTGCGACAGGAGAGAATGGCTACACCTTC
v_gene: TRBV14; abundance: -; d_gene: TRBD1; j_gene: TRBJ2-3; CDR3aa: CASSHLGQGTGDTQYF; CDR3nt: TGTGCCAGCAGCCACTTGGGACAGGGGACGGGAGATACGCAGTATTTT
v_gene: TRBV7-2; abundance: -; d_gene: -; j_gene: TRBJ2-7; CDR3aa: CASSLRVGQWTYEQYF; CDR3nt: TGTGCCAGCAGCTTAAGGGTGGGGCAGTGGACCTACGAGCAGTACTTC
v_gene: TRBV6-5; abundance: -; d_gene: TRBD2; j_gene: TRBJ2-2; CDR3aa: CASSSSRTSTGELFF; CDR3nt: TGTGCCAGCAGCTCCTCCCGGACTAGCACCGGGGAGCTGTTTTTT
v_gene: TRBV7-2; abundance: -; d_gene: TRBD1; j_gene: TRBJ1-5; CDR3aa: CASSLRTGNQPQHF; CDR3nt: TGTGCCAGCAGCTTAAGGACAGGGAATCAGCCCCAGCATTTT
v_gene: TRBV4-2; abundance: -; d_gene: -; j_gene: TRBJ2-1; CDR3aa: CASSQDLLSGSGDNEQFF; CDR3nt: TGTGCCAGCAGCCAAGATCTTTTAAGTGGGAGTGGAGACAATGAGCAGTTCTTC
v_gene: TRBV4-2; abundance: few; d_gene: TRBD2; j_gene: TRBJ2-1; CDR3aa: CASSQASGSWSYNEQFF; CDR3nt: TGTGCCAGCAGCCAAGCTAGCGGGAGTTGGTCCTACAATGAGCAGTTCTTC
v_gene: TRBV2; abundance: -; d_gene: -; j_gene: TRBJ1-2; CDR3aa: CASSEDYYGYTF; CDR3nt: TGTGCCAGCAGTGAAGACTACTATGGCTACACCTTC
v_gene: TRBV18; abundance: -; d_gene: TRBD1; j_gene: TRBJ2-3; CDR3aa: CASSPLTGGMSDTQYF; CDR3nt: TGTGCCAGCTCCCCCCTGACAGGGGGTATGTCAGATACGCAGTATTTT
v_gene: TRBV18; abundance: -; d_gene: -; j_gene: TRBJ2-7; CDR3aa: CASSPFTGNEQYF; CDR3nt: TGTGCCAGCTCACCATTCACAGGGAACGAGCAGTACTTC
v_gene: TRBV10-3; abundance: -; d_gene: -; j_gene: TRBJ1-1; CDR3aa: CATSGREDTEAFF; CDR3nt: TGTGCCACTTCAGGGAGGGAGGACACTGAAGCTTTCTTT
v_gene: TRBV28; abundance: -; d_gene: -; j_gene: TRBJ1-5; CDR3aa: CASNLKGPQHF; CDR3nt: TGTGCCAGCAACCTCAAGGGACCCCAGCATTTT
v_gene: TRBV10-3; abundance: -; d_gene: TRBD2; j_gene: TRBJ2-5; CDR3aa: CAISQTSGSSQETQYF; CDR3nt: TGTGCCATTAGCCAAACAAGCGGGAGCTCGCAAGAGACCCAGTACTTC
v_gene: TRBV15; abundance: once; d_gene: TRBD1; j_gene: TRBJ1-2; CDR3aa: CATSDRDRGSYGYTF; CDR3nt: TGTGCCACCAGCGACCGGGACAGGGGATCCTATGGCTACACCTTC
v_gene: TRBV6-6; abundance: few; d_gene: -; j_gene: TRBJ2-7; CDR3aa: CASSYSMGETYEQYF; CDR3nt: TGTGCCAGCAGTTACTCGATGGGGGAAACCTACGAGCAGTACTTC
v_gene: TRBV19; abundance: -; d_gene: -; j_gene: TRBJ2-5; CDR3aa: CASSQTLLRAAETQYF; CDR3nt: TGTGCCAGTAGCCAAACACTCTTGAGGGCGGCAGAGACCCAGTACTTC
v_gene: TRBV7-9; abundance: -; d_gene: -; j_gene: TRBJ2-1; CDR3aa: CASSGKRDFANEQFF; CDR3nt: TGTGCCAGCAGCGGCAAAAGGGACTTCGCCAATGAGCAGTTCTTC
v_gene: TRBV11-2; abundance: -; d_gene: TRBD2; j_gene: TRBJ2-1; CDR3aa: CASSLSSGNSYNEQFF; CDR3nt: TGTGCCAGCAGCTTATCCAGCGGGAACTCCTACAATGAGCAGTTCTTC
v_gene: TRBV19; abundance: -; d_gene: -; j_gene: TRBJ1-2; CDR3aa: CASSTAGGDYGYTF; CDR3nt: TGTGCCAGTAGTACCGCAGGAGGGGACTATGGCTACACCTTC
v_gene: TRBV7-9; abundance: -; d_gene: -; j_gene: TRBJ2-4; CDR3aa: CASSLAGAKNIQYF; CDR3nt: TGTGCCAGCAGCTTAGCAGGGGCCAAAAACATTCAGTACTTC
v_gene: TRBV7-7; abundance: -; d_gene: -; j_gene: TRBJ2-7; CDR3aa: CASSLATSGRQYF; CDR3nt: TGTGCTAGCAGCTTAGCCACATCGGGCCGGCAGTACTTC
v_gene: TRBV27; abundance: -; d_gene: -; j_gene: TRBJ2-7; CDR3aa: CASRKGFLGVSYEQYF; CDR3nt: TGTGCCAGCAGAAAGGGGTTTCTGGGGGTTAGCTACGAGCAGTACTTC
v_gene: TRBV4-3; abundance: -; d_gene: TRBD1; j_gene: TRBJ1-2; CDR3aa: CASSPWTGEGYTF; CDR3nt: TGCGCCAGCAGCCCCTGGACAGGGGAGGGCTACACCTTC
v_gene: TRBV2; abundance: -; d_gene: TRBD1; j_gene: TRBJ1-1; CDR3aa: CASSDPGGARTEAFF; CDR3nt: TGTGCCAGCAGTGACCCAGGGGGGGCGCGAACTGAAGCTTTCTTT
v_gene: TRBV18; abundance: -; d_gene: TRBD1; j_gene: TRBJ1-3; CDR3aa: CASSPSGQGAGNTIYF; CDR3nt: TGTGCCAGCTCCCCTTCCGGACAGGGTGCAGGAAACACCATATATTTT
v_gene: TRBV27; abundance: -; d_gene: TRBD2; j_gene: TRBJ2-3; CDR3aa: CASRLAGASYPDTQYF; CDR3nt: TGTGCCAGCAGACTAGCGGGTGCGAGTTATCCAGATACGCAGTATTTT
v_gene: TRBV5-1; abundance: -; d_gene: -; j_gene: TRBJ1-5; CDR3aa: CATEGRGSRPQHF; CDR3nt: TGCGCCACCGAAGGGAGGGGCTCTCGACCCCAGCATTTT
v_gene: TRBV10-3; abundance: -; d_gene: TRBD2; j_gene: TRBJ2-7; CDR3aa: CAISSGLAAWEQYF; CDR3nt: TGTGCCATCAGTAGCGGACTAGCTGCTTGGGAGCAGTACTTC
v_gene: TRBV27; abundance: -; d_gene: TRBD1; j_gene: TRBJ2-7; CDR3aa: CASQYRGYSYEQYF; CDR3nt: TGTGCCAGTCAATACAGGGGCTACTCCTACGAGCAGTACTTC
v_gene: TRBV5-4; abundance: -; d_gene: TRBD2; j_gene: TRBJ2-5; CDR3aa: CASSIKTSGYQETQYF; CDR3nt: TGTGCCAGCAGCATAAAGACTAGCGGGTACCAAGAGACCCAGTACTTC
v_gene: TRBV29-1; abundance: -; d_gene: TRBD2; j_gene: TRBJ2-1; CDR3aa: CSVFEREGLGNEQFF; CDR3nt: TGCAGCGTCTTTGAGCGGGAGGGCCTGGGCAATGAGCAGTTCTTC
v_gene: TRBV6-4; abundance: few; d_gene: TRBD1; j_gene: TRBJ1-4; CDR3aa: CASSEGTGGNEKLFF; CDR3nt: TGTGCCAGCAGTGAGGGGACAGGGGGCAATGAAAAACTGTTTTTT
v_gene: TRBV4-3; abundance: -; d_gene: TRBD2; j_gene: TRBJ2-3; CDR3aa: CASSRSLGLAGGRDTQYF; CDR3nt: TGCGCCAGCAGCCGTTCGTTGGGACTAGCGGGAGGGCGTGATACGCAGTATTTT
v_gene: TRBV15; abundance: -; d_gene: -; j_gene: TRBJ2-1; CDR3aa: CATSRAGSQLGEQFF; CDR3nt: TGTGCCACCAGCAGGGCGGGATCCCAGTTGGGTGAGCAGTTCTTC
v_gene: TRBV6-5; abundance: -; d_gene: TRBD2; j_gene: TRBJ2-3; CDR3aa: CASSYSGGSADTQYF; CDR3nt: TGTGCCAGCAGTTACTCGGGCGGGAGTGCAGATACGCAGTATTTT
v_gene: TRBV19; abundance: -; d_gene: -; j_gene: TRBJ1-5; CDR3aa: CASRKGRNQPQHF; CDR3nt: TGTGCCAGTAGAAAGGGAAGAAATCAGCCCCAGCATTTT
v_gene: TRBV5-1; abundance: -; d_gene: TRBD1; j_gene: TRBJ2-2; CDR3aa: CASSQRTGLTGELFF; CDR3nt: TGCGCCAGCAGCCAAAGGACAGGGCTCACCGGGGAGCTGTTTTTT
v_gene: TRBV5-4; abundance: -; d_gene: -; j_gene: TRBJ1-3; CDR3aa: CASSFIGGNTIYF; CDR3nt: TGTGCCAGCAGTTTCATTGGGGGAAACACCATATATTTT